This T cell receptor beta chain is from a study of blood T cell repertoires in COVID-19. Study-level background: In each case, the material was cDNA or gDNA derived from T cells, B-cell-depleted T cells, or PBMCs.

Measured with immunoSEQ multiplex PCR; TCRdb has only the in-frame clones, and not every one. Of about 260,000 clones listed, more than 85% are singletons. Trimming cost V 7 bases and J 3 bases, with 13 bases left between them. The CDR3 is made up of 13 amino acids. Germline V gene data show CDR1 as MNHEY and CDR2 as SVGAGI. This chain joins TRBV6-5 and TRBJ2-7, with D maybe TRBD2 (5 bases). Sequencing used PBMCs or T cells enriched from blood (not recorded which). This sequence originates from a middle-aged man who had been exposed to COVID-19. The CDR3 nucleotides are TGTGCCAGCAAAGAGGGCCTCGGCTACGAGCAGTACTTC. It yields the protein CASKEGLGYEQYF.